This T cell receptor (beta chain) was identified during a study of blood T cell repertoires in COVID-19 (dated by TCRdb to about 2020). Concerning the study at large: The collaborator samples originated in the United States, Italy and Spain and spanned the acute and convalescent phases of COVID-19. The prospective study material was composed of cDNA or gDNA derived from T cells, B-cell-depleted T cells, or PBMCs. The dataset comprised deeply sampled blood TCRbeta repertoires from subjects exposed to, actively infected with, or recovered from COVID-19. The repertoires were made available in a free public database intended to serve as a resource for research on the immune response to SARS-CoV-2. Samples came from the ongoing ImmuneRACE study (first 160 participants) plus 1,254 subjects from 6 global collaborators. A de-identified subject ID, COVID-19 status, age in years and sex were almost always included in the sample metadata. Where HLA class I and class II types were available, the types were taken from metadata supplied by the sample provider, not from assay-based typing.

Participants in the prospective study were enrolled through a virtual design, were aged roughly 18 to 95 years, and lived in 24 United States geographic areas. Cohort assignment in the prospective study relied on participant-reported clinical history from a screening survey and a study questionnaire. Recovered participants in ImmuneRACE Cohort 3 were defined by two consecutive negative NP/OP PCR tests, clearance by a healthcare professional, or resolution of symptoms. In the prospective study, whole blood, serum and a nasopharyngeal or oropharyngeal swab were collected from each participant by mobile phlebotomists. Over a roughly 2-month period, participants in the prospective study had the option of providing additional blood draws and questionnaires. Before DNA extraction, prospective study blood samples were shipped either frozen or at room temperature. The immunoSEQ Assay, a bias-controlled multiplex PCR, was used to amplify TCRbeta CDR3 regions from genomic DNA. The study's processing was this. Within the assay, amplification of reference gene primers was used to estimate how many nucleated cells each sample contained. To quantify the absolute abundance of each unique TCRbeta CDR3 rearrangement, sequence reads were collapsed and filtered. For each sample, productive Simpson clonality was calculated as the square root of Simpson's diversity index over productive rearrangements. Drawn from immuneACCESS, this table holds only the in-frame rearrangements with V and J called that TCRdb kept. Clones are partly lost; checked studies trace under half to an unresolved V gene and leave the rest unexplained. The V and J calls and clone size are taken from that table; D and trimming were inferred from the DNA. Here the sample has over 200,000 clones; around 80% occur a single time. The ten largest clones represent 1.8% of the sample.

Concerning this clone: The target of this receptor is not known. No base qualities exist here, and no much larger clone lies one base off it.

Broader findings and caveats from the paper: Clinical and demographic metadata were provided uncurated, with the amount varying by source and participant.

The V end gives up 6 bases and the J end 6 bases, leaving 3 bases in the junction not matched to a gene. CDR1 and CDR2 are read off the germline V gene as SGHRS and YFSETQ. The CDR3 starts with the cysteine, ends with the phenylalanine, and has 13 residues. Just CDR3 DNA is preserved here, 39 bases in frame from base 1. The sequenced material came from PBMCs or T cells enriched from blood (not recorded which). This TCR was sampled from a man aged 55-75 years who had recovered from COVID-19. Rearrangement joined TRBV5-1 to TRBJ2-1; TRBD2 agrees with 10 junctional bases. Here the CDR3 is given as CASTLAGANEQFF. The DNA sequence is given as TGCGCCAGCACCCTAGCGGGGGCCAATGAGCAGTTCTTC.